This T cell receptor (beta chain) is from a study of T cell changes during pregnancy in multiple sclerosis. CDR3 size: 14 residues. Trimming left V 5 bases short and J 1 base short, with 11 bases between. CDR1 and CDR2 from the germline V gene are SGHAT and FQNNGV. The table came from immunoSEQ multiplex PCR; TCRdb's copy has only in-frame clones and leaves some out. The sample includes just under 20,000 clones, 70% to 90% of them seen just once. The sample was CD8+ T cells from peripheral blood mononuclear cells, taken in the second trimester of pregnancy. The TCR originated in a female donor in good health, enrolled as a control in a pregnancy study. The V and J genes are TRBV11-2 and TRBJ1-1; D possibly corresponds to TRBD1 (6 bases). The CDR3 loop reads CASSLTGWNTEAFF. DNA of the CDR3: TGTGCCAGCAGCCTAACAGGGTGGAACACTGAAGCTTTCTTT.